Listed here is a single T cell receptor (beta chain). This clonotype was picked up a small number of times. Its binding antigen is unknown. Within one base of it there is no much larger clone, and no base qualities were kept. These data belong to a study of Graves' ophthalmopathy and Graves' hyperthyroidism (dated by TCRdb to the late 2010s). Concerning the study at large: Hyperthyroidism was considered stable if no progression to ophthalmopathy occurred within 18 months of follow-up. To tell Graves' ophthalmopathy apart from Graves' hyperthyroidism, and to predict which patients would progress to ophthalmopathy, the study relied on TCR beta repertoire signatures. In total, under 150 blood samples were TCR-sequenced: 40 to 45 ophthalmopathy, roughly 80 hyperthyroidism and around 17 hyperthyroidism-to-ophthalmopathy patients. To explore V-J signatures distinguishing ophthalmopathy from hyperthyroidism, a discovery set of some 100 patients (around 42 ophthalmopathy, around 55 stable hyperthyroidism) was enrolled. An independent validation cohort comprised some 19 hyperthyroidism patients and over 15 patients who later progressed from hyperthyroidism to ophthalmopathy. In roughly six hyperthyroidism patients, the T-cell repertoires found in thyroid tissue were compared with those found in blood. Following sample collection, hyperthyroidism patients were given methimazole at a starting dose of 30 mg daily, and ophthalmopathy patients were given high-dose intravenous methylprednisolone. Overall study results and their limits: Most of the expanded thyroid clonotypes with a frequency above 0.001 were also detected in blood, and it was suggested that the thyroid immune response may be reflected by blood repertoires. No statistical method was used to set the sample size in advance, and the investigators knew which group each participant was assigned to. In cross-validation, the 13-signature model distinguished ophthalmopathy from stable hyperthyroidism with about 90% sensitivity and around 81% specificity, and in the test set the corresponding values were about 80% and 75%. In validation, the model predicted ophthalmopathy progression with less than 71% sensitivity and about 73% specificity; 12 predicted patients were CT-confirmed with GO in a median of 6.5 months.

The CDR3 numbers 16 residues from cysteine through phenylalanine. The entry retains the CDR3 DNA only, 48 bases that are in frame from base 1. The germline ends are 12 bases apart after V is trimmed by 5 bases and J by 0 bases. The germline V gene (reference sequence) supplies CDR1 SGHNT and CDR2 YYREEE. TCR beta CDR3 regions were amplified from RNA transcripts for repertoire sequencing. A first-round RT-PCR used HTBI primers with the Qiagen OneStep RT-PCR kit, followed by a second-round multiplex PCR, size selection and purification. Sequencing of the libraries was carried out on an Illumina HiSeq2000 in paired-end mode with 100 bp reads. The study's own analysis went as follows. SOAPnuke was used to process the reads, throwing out any read that had adapters, had uncalled bases, had a mean Phred below 15, or lacked an exact constant-primer or identifier match. COPE v1.2.5 was used to merge the high-quality paired reads. Clonotypes were defined as unique nucleotide sequences and were aligned to IMGT TRB V, D and J references using MiTCR v1.1. Analysis was restricted to V-J combinations with a frequency above 0.0001, which covered 99% to 99.2% of repertoires. A TCR clonal expansion and chaos score per V-J combination was defined as the ratio of F50 clonal expansion to chaos observed in the TCRdist matrix. Welch's t-statistics and random forest were used to narrow the features down to 10 to 15 V-J combinations, which were then fed into a naive Bayes classifier. The Morisita-Horn index was used to measure how similar the thyroid and blood repertoires were. The public reads were quality trimmed at Q25 with fastp and then assembled into clones with MiXCR by TCRdb, keeping productive beta chains. Each CDR3 protein appears once, grouped with its most common genes and DNA. Here the V and J calls rest on TCRdb's processing, not on the authors' analysis. This sample gives about 550,000 distinct CDR3 sequences in total; roughly 39% of them show up just once. In total, the top ten clones hold about 4.6% of the sample.

Hyperthyroidism patients were newly diagnosed, with disease duration under 2 months, and aged 18 to 65 years. Patients with other autoimmune diseases, uncontrolled infections, pregnancy or lactation were excluded. Diagnosis was based on clinical symptoms, serum thyroxine, TRAb, thyroid ultrasound and orbital computed tomography. Trizol reagent was used to extract the total RNA, and its quality was then checked on an Agilent 2100 Bioanalyzer. Input material: peripheral blood or thyroid tissue (not recorded which). The receptor was derived from an adult man with Graves' hyperthyroidism. Rearrangement joined TRBV5-4 to TRBJ2-6; the D gene is possibly TRBD1 or TRBD2, with 5 bases matching each. The CDR3 has the sequence CASRGQGASGANVLTF. In nucleotide form, the sequence is TGTGCCAGCAGGGGGCAGGGAGCCTCTGGGGCCAACGTCCTGACTTTC.